Below are 25 T cell receptor beta chains sequenced from a single sample in a study of T cells after yellow fever vaccination. In TCRdb, the 5' RACE reads were re-called with MiXCR into one record per CDR3 protein. The data show roughly 50,000 distinct CDR3 sequences, less than 9% seen once. Sequenced here: CD8+ T cells sorted from PBMCs, sampled roughly 15 days after the first yellow fever vaccination. The receptors here all came from a man between 18 and 35 years old who received the YFV17D yellow fever vaccine.

Many counts were recorded for this clonotype. This sequence joins TRBV7-9 and TRBJ2-1, with 12 positions matching TRBD2. The CDR3 totals 15 residues. The junction had 5 bases not matched to a gene; V was cut back by 5 bases and J by 6 bases. The germline V gene encodes CDR1 SEHNR and CDR2 FQNEAQ (reference sequence). CDR3 sequence: CASSATSGGPNEQFF. The CDR3 nucleotides are TGTGCCAGCAGCGCCACTAGCGGGGGGCCCAATGAGCAGTTCTTC.

There are a few counts of this clonotype. The chain combines TRBV27 with TRBJ2-3; TRBD1 matches 7 bases. V was pared by 5 bases and J by 0 bases, with 14 bases of the junction left unmatched. Germline V gene data show CDR1 as MNHEY and CDR2 as SMNVEV (reference sequence). CDR3 length equals 18 residues. The CDR3 DNA follows: TGTGCCAGCAGTCCTGAGACAGGGACACGATTTAGCACAGATACGCAGTATTTT. Its protein is CASSPETGTRFSTDTQYF.

The sample holds many counts of this clonotype. The chain uses TRBV3-1 and TRBJ2-3, with TRBD1 identical over 7 bases. J lost 4 bases, V lost 4 bases, and 8 bases had no gene match. The CDR3 is 15 amino acids. CDR1 and CDR2 (germline): LGHDT, YNNKEL (reference sequence). DNA of the CDR3: TGTGCCAGCAGCCTGAAACAGGGGTGGCCAGATACGCAGTATTTT. It specifies CASSLKQGWPDTQYF.

This clonotype was observed at least ten times. V and J are TRBV11-2 and TRBJ2-5, with TRBD2 matching 9 bases. The ends lost 2 bases at V and 1 base at J; junction bases unmatched: 5. Per the germline V gene, CDR1 is SGHAT and CDR2 is FQNNGV. CDR3 length: 16 residues. The CDR3 region is CASSLYGSGGQETQYF. DNA for the CDR3: TGTGCCAGCAGCTTATATGGTAGCGGGGGCCAAGAGACCCAGTACTTC.

This clonotype came up a few times. This chain links TRBV19 with TRBJ1-2, with D possibly TRBD1 on 5 matching bases. The CDR3 is 12 amino acids. V was trimmed by 10 bases and J by 8 bases, leaving 17 bases between them. Per germline, CDR1 LNHDA and CDR2 SQIVND (reference sequence). The CDR3, as DNA: TGTGCCACTGGGACGGTAGGATTGGGCTACACCTTC. It yields the protein CATGTVGLGYTF.

The J gene is TRBJ2-3, the V gene TRBV6-2 or TRBV6-3; TRBD2 aligns across 7 bases. Germline values: CDR1 MNHEY, CDR2 SVGEGT. This CDR3 comprises 16 residues. The V gene end was trimmed by 6 bases and the J gene end by 5 bases; junction bases not matched to a gene: 14. The DNA for the CDR3 is TGTGCCAGCAGCAGAAGCGGGGTCGGGCGTAGAGATACGCAGTATTTT. It translates to CASSRSGVGRRDTQYF.

This clonotype was observed a handful of times. At one end the junction does not follow the germline gene, possibly because of a read error. J is TRBJ2-1 and V is TRBV20-1, with D possibly matching TRBD2 (6 bases). The germline V gene has CDR1 DFQATT and CDR2 SNEGSKA (reference sequence). The CDR3 has 15 residues. The CDR3 loop is CCAIPGTYSYNEQFF. In DNA, the CDR3 is TGCTGTGCTATTCCCGGGACTTACTCCTACAATGAGCAGTTCTTC.

Many counts were recorded for this clonotype. V usage is TRBV5-4 and J usage is TRBJ2-7; possibly TRBD2 for D (6 bases). Germline loops: CDR1 SGHNT, CDR2 YYREEE (reference sequence). V gave up 0 bases and J gave up 7 bases, with 14 bases separating them. The CDR3 consists of 14 residues. CDR3 in amino acids: CASSLGVSAGEQYF. Here the CDR3 DNA reads TGTGCCAGCAGCTTGGGGGTCTCCGCGGGGGAGCAGTACTTC.

This clonotype was picked up many times. The chain recombines TRBV4-1 with TRBJ2-2; tentatively, D is TRBD1 (6 bases). The CDR3 consists of 18 residues. Germline CDR1 and CDR2: MGHRA and YSYEKL. V shed 3 bases and J shed 1 base, with 18 bases lying between them. CDR3 residues: CASSQDDRSALNTGELFF. CDR3 in DNA: TGCGCCAGCAGCCAGGATGACAGGTCCGCGCTGAACACCGGGGAGCTGTTTTTT.

This clonotype came up a few times. V is TRBV28 and J is TRBJ2-5; the D gene is possibly TRBD1 (5 bases). The germline V and J ends were trimmed by 6 bases and 5 bases, with 16 bases remaining between them. Germline CDR1 is MDHEN and CDR2 is SYDVKM. This CDR3 spans 14 amino acids. The CDR3 loop is CASRPRRTQETQYF. In DNA, the CDR3 is TGTGCCAGCAGACCCCGAAGGACACAGGAGACCCAGTACTTC.

This clonotype was seen at least ten times. The chain couples TRBV12-3 or TRBV12-4 to TRBJ2-1, with 8 bases lining up with TRBD2. The CDR3 totals 17 residues. V was clipped by 5 bases and J by 0 bases; unmatched bases: 9. CDR3 bases: TGTGCCAGCAGTCACAGCGGGGGCGATAGCTCCTACAATGAGCAGTTCTTC. This encodes CASSHSGGDSSYNEQFF.

This clonotype was observed many times. This chain connects TRBV7-2 to TRBJ2-1; D is undetermined. Deletions cut 1 base from V and 2 bases from J, with 6 bases between. The germline gives CDR1 SGHTA, CDR2 FQGNSA. CDR3 length: 14 amino acids. CDR3 in amino acids: CASSLVGPYNEQFF. CDR3 nucleotide sequence: TGTGCCAGCAGCTTAGTTGGACCCTACAATGAGCAGTTCTTC.

A word on this clonotype: A clone one base away is much larger, so this may be a read error. The V and J genes are TRBV24-1 and TRBJ2-2; the match to TRBD1 covers 7 bases. This CDR3 is built from 16 residues. Germline CDR1 KGHDR, CDR2 SFDVKD. The ends lost 3 bases at V and 10 bases at J; junction bases unmatched: 13. CDR3 DNA: TGTGCCACCAGTGATAGATACAGGGGCCCGTCCCTGGAGCTGTTTTTT. This translates into CATSDRYRGPSLELFF.

There are many counts of this clonotype. CDR3 amino acids: CTSSQTGGETYEQYF. In DNA, the CDR3 is TGCACCAGCAGCCAGACAGGGGGTGAAACCTACGAGCAGTACTTC. The chain has TRBV1 and TRBJ2-7; the table assigns TRBD1, which was not confirmed against the DNA. TRBV1 is termed a pseudogene. The CDR3 runs 15 residues.

This clonotype was counted ten times or more. The chain uses TRBV2 and TRBJ2-3; 8 bases are shared with TRBD1. V shed 7 bases, J shed 5 bases, and the junction held 11 bases outside the gene matches. The germline V gene encodes CDR1 SNHLY and CDR2 FYNNEI. CDR3 size: 15 residues. The DNA of the CDR3 is TGTGCCAGCACCGAACTTGGACAGGGCGTAGATACGCAGTATTTT. This encodes CASTELGQGVDTQYF. Full variable domain (rest looked up from reference TRBV2 and TRBJ2-3): EPEVTQTPSHQVTQMGQEVILRCVPISNHLYFYWYRQILGQKVEFLVSFYNNEISEKSEIFDDQFSVERPDGSNFTLKIRSTKLEDSAMYFCASTELGQGVDTQYFGPGTRLTVL.

This clonotype was counted ten times or more. V is TRBV10-2 and J is TRBJ2-7; 8 nucleotides line up with TRBD2. The germline CDR1 and CDR2 sequences are WSHSY and SAAADI. V was clipped by 6 bases and J by 11 bases; unmatched bases: 9. The CDR3 consists of 12 residues. CDR3 region: CASSGGESLEYF. CDR3 DNA sequence: TGCGCCAGCAGCGGGGGGGAGTCTTTGGAGTACTTC.

There are many counts of this clonotype. The chain uses TRBV7-2 and TRBJ2-1, with D possibly matching TRBD2 (6 bases). Trimming shortened V by 4 bases and J by 4 bases, and 8 bases separated the two germline ends. The CDR3 spans 13 residues. CDR1 is SGHTA, CDR2 FQGNSA, per germline. In DNA, the CDR3 is TGTGCCAGCAGCTGGGGGGTTTACAATGAGCAGTTCTTC. Amino acids: CASSWGVYNEQFF. Full variable domain (outside the CDR3, taken from reference TRBV7-2 and TRBJ2-1): GAGVSQSPSNKVTEKGKDVELRCDPISGHTALYWYRQSLGQGLEFLIYFQGNSAPDKSGLPSDRFSAERTGGSVSTLTIQRTQQEDSAVYLCASSWGVYNEQFFGPGTRLTVL.

The chain couples TRBV19 to TRBJ2-3; 10 nucleotides agree with TRBD2. Germline CDR1 is LNHDA and CDR2 is SQIVND (reference sequence). V shed 1 base and J 3 bases; nucleotides not matched to a gene: 1. This CDR3 region has 15 residues. The CDR3 DNA reads TGTGCCAGTAGTATAGGGACTAGCGGAACAGATACGCAGTATTTT. The encoded protein is CASSIGTSGTDTQYF.

This clonotype was counted many times. This chain connects TRBV15 to TRBJ2-7; D remains ambiguous. Trimming stripped 4 bases from V and 6 bases from J, with 16 bases between. Germline lookup yields CDR1 LNHNV and CDR2 YYDKDF (reference sequence). The CDR3 runs to 14 residues. The CDR3: CATSTIKGVGEQYF. CDR3 coding DNA: TGTGCCACCAGCACCATCAAAGGCGTAGGCGAGCAGTACTTC.

This clonotype was picked up a small number of times. The chain carries TRBV6-5 and TRBJ1-1; tentative D call: TRBD1 (6 bases). Germline CDR1 MNHEY, CDR2 SVGAGI. CDR3 length: 12 amino acids. The V end lost 3 bases, the J end lost 8 bases, and 10 bases lay between the germline ends. The CDR3 DNA follows: TGTGCCAGCAGTTATCCAGGACAGGAAGCTTTCTTT. It yields the protein CASSYPGQEAFF.

This clonotype has ten or more counts. The chain's CDR3 is CASSYSGGSGANVLTF. In DNA form, the CDR3 reads TGTGCCAGCAGTTACTCGGGGGGTTCTGGGGCCAACGTCCTGACTTTC. V usage is TRBV6-5 and J usage is TRBJ2-6, with D possibly TRBD2 on 6 matching bases. The CDR3 loop spans 16 amino acids. Per the germline V gene, CDR1 is MNHEY and CDR2 is SVGAGI. Trimming stripped 0 bases from V and 1 base from J, with 7 bases between.

The table lists this clonotype with many counts. The genes are TRBV7-6 and TRBJ1-6; D possibly corresponds to TRBD1 (6 bases). The CDR3 contains 15 residues. With 3 bases removed from V and 8 bases from J, the gap between germline ends came to 14 bases. The germline V gene encodes CDR1 SGHVS and CDR2 FNYEAQ. The CDR3 DNA is TGTGCCAGCAGCTTGTCGCCGACAGGCTATTCACCCCTCCACTTT. Amino acid sequence: CASSLSPTGYSPLHF.

Ten or more counts support this clonotype. The gene calls are TRBV7-8 and TRBJ2-7, with D perhaps TRBD1 (5 bases). The germline V gene encodes CDR1 SGHVS and CDR2 FQNEAQ. This CDR3 contains 15 residues. Trimming removed 1 base at V and 3 bases at J, with 13 bases between. The CDR3 DNA reads as TGTGCCAGCAGCTTAGTGTCTGGGGCTGGCTACGAGCAGTACTTC. Residues: CASSLVSGAGYEQYF.

At least ten counts were recorded for this clonotype. The chain joins TRBV6-1 to TRBJ2-7; a possible D gene is TRBD2 (7 bases). There are 14 residues in the CDR3. V was trimmed by 3 bases and J by 2 bases, leaving 11 bases between them. Looked up from germline, CDR1 is MNHNS and CDR2 is SASEGT. CDR3: CASSDRGGPYEQYF. CDR3 sequence (DNA): TGTGCCAGCAGTGACAGGGGAGGGCCCTACGAGCAGTACTTC.

The chain uses TRBV6-1 and TRBJ1-6; no clear D gene. The CDR3 is 14 residues long. Germline V gene data show CDR1 as MNHNS and CDR2 as SASEGT. Trimming removed 6 bases at V and 0 bases at J, with 6 bases between. CDR3 bases: TGTGCCAGCAGCCCCGCCTCCTATAATTCACCCCTCCACTTT. Residues: CASSPASYNSPLHF.